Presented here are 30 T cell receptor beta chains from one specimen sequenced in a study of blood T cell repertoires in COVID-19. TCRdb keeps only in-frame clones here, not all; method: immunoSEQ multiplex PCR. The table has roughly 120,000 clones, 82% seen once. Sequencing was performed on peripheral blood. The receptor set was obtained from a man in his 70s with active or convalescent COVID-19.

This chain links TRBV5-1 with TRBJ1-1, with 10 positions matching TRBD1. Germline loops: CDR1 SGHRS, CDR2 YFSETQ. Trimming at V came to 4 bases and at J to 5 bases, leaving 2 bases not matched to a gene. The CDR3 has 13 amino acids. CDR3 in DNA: TGCGCCAGCAGCGTGGGACAGGGGACTGAAGCTTTCTTT. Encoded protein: CASSVGQGTEAFF.

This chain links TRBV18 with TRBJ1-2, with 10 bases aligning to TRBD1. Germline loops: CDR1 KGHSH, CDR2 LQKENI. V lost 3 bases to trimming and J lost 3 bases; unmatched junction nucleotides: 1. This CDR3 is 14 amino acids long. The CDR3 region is CASSPDRGDYGYTF. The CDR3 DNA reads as TGTGCCAGCTCACCGGACAGGGGGGACTATGGCTACACCTTC.

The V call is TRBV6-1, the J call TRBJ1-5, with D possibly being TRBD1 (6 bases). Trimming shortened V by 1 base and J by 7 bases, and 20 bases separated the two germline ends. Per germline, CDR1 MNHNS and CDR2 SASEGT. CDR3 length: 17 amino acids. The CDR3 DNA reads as TGTGCCAGCAGTGAAGACAGCAGGGGTTGGCTGGGCCAGCCCCAGCATTTT. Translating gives CASSEDSRGWLGQPQHF.

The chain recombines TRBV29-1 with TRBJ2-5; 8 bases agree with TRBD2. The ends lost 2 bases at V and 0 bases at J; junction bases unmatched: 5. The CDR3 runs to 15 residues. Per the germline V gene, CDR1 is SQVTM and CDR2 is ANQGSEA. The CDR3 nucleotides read TGCAGCGTTGAATGGGCTAGCGGGCACCAAGAGACCCAGTACTTC. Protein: CSVEWASGHQETQYF.

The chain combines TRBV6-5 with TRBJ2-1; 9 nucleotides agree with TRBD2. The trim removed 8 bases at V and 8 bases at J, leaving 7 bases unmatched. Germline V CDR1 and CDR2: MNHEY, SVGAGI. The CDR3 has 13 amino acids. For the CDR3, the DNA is TGTGCCAGCTGGGCTAGCGGGGTCTATGAGCAGTTCTTC. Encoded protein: CASWASGVYEQFF.

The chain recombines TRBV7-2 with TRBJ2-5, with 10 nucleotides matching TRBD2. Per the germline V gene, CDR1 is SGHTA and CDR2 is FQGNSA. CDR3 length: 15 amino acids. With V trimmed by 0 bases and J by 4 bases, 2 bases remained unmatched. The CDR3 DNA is TGTGCCAGCAGCTTAGCAGCGGGGGGGCGAGAGACCCAGTACTTC. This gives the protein CASSLAAGGRETQYF.

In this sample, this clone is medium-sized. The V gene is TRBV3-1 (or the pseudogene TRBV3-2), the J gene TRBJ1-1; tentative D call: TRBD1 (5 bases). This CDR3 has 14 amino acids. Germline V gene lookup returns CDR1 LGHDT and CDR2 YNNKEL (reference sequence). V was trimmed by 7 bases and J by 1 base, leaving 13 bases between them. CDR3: CASKSPQGNTEAFF. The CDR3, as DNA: TGTGCCAGCAAGTCCCCCCAGGGGAACACTGAAGCTTTCTTT.

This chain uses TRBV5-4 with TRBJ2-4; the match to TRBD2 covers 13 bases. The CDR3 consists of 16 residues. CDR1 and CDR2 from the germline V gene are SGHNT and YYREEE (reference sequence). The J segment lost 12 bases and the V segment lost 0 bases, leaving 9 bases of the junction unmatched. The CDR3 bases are TGTGCCAGCAGCTTGGAAGCCGGGACTAGCGGGGTGGGTCAGTACTTC. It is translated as CASSLEAGTSGVGQYF.

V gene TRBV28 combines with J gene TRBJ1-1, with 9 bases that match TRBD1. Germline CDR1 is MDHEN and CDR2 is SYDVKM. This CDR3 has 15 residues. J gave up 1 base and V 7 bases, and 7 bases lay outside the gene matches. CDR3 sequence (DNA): TGTGCCAGCAAACCCGGGACAGGGTGGAACACTGAAGCTTTCTTT. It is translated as CASKPGTGWNTEAFF.

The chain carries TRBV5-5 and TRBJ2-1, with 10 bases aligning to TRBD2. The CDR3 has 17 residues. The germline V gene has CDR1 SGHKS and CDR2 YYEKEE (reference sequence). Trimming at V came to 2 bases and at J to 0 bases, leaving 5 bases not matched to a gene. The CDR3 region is CASSFLAGDASYNEQFF. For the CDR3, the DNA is TGTGCCAGCAGCTTCCTAGCGGGGGATGCCTCCTACAATGAGCAGTTCTTC.

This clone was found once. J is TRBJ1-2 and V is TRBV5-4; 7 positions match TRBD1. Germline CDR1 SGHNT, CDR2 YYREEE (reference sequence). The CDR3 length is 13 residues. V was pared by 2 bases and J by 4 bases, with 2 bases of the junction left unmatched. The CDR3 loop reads CASSFPGGYGYTF. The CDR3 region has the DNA TGTGCCAGCAGCTTCCCAGGGGGCTATGGCTACACCTTC.

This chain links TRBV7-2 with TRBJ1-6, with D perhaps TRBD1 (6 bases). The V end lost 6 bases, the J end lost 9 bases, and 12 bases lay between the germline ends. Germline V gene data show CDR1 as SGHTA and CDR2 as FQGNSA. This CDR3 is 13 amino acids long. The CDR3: CASRRPGASPLHF. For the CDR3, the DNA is TGTGCCAGCAGGAGACCAGGGGCTTCACCCCTCCACTTT. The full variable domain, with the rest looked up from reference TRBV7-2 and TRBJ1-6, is GAGVSQSPSNKVTEKGKDVELRCDPISGHTALYWYRQSLGQGLEFLIYFQGNSAPDKSGLPSDRFSAERTGGSVSTLTIQRTQQEDSAVYLCASRRPGASPLHFGNGTRLTVT.

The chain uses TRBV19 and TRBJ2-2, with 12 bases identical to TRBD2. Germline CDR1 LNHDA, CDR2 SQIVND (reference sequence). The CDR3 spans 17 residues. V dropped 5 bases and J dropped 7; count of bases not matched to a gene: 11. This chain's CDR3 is CASSSSEASGRGGELFF. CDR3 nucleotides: TGTGCCAGTAGTTCCTCCGAGGCTAGCGGGAGGGGCGGGGAGCTGTTTTTT.

The CDR3 sequence is CVRSPQGTSPWSTDTQYF. The CDR3 nucleotides are TGTGTCAGAAGCCCTCAGGGGACTAGCCCGTGGAGCACAGATACGCAGTATTTT. V gene TRBV7-5 combines with J gene TRBJ2-3; no check of the table's D call, TRBD2, against the DNA was made. TRBV7-5 is classified as a pseudogene. The CDR3 covers 18 residues.

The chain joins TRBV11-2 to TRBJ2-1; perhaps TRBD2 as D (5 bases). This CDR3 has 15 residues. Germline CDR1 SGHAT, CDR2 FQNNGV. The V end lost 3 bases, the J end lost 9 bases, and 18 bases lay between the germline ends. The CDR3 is CASSFRGSPPGEQFF. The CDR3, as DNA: TGTGCCAGCAGCTTCCGCGGGTCCCCCCCGGGTGAGCAGTTCTTC. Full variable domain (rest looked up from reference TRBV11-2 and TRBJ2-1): EAGVAQSPRYKIIEKRQSVAFWCNPISGHATLYWYQQILGQGPKLLIQFQNNGVVDDSQLPKDRFSAERLKGVDSTLKIQPAKLEDSAVYLCASSFRGSPPGEQFFGPGTRLTVL.

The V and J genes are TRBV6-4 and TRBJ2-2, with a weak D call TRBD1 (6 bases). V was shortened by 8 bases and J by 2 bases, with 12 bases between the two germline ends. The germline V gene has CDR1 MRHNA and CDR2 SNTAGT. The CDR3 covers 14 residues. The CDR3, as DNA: TGTGCCAGCGGTTTCGGGACAAACACCGGGGAGCTGTTTTTT. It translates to CASGFGTNTGELFF.

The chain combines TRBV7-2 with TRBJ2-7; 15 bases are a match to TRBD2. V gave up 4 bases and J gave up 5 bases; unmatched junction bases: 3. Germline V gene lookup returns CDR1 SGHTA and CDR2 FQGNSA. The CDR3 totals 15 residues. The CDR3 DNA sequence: TGTGCCAGCAGCTCCGGGACTAGCGGGGGGCACGAGCAGTACTTC. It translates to CASSSGTSGGHEQYF.

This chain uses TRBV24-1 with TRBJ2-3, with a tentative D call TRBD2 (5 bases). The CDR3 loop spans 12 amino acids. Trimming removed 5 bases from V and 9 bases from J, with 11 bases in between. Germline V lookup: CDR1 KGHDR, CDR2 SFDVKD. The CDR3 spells CATSGSRATQYF. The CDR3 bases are TGTGCCACCAGTGGGTCGCGGGCCACGCAGTATTTT.

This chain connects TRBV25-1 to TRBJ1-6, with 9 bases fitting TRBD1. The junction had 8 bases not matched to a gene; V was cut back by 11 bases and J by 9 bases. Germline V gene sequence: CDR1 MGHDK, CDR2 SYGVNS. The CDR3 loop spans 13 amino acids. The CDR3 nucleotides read TGTGCCGCCTCGGGACAGGGCGGTTCACCCCTCCACTTT. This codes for CAASGQGGSPLHF.

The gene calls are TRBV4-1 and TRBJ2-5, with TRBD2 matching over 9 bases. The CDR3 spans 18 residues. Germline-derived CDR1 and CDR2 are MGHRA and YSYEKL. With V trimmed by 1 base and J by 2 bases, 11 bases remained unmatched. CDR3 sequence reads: CASSQGPSAGGDQETQYF. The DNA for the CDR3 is TGCGCCAGCAGCCAAGGGCCCTCGGCGGGGGGGGATCAAGAGACCCAGTACTTC.

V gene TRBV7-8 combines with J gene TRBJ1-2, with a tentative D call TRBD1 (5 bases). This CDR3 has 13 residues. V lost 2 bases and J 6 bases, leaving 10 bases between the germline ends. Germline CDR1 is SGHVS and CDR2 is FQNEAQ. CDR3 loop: CASSLLGAHGYTF. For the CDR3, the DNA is TGTGCCAGCAGCTTACTAGGGGCCCATGGCTACACCTTC.

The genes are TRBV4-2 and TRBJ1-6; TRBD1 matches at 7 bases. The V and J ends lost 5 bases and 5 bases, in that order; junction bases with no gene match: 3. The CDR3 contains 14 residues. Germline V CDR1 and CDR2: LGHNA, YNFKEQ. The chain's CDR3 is CASSRDRDNSPLHF. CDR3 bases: TGTGCCAGCAGCAGAGACAGGGATAATTCACCCCTCCACTTT.

CDR3: CASSLAPRGGQPPGELFF. In nucleotides, the CDR3 is TGTGCCAGCAGCTTAGCGCCGCGGGGGGGCCAACCTCCCGGGGAGCTGTTTTTT. The chain carries TRBV7-8 and TRBJ2-2; 9 bases match TRBD2. V was pared by 0 bases and J by 6 bases, with 11 bases of the junction left unmatched. CDR1 is SGHVS and CDR2 is FQNEAQ in the germline V gene. This CDR3 has 18 residues.

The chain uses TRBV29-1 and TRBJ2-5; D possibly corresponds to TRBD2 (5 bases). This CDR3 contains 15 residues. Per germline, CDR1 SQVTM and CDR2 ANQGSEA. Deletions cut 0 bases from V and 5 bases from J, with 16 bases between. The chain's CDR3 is CSVEDQGGSGETQYF. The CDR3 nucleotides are TGCAGCGTTGAAGATCAAGGAGGTTCGGGTGAGACCCAGTACTTC.

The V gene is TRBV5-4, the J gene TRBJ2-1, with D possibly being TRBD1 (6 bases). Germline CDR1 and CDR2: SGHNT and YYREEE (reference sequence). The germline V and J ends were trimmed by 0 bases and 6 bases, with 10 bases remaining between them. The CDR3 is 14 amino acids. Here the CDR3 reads CASSLEQGPNEQFF. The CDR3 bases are TGTGCCAGCAGCTTGGAACAGGGCCCCAATGAGCAGTTCTTC.

The CDR3, as DNA: TGTGCCGGACCGGGACAGGGGAACACCGGGGAGCTGTTTTTT. Its translation: CAGPGQGNTGELFF. This chain uses TRBV30 with TRBJ2-2, with 9 bases fitting TRBD1. Per germline, CDR1 GTSNPN and CDR2 SVGIG (reference sequence). The CDR3 has 14 amino acids. The V and J ends lost 8 bases and 1 base, in that order; junction bases with no gene match: 5.

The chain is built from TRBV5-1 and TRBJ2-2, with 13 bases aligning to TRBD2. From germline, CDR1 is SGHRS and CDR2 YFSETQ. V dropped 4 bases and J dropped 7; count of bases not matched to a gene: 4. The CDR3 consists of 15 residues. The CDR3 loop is CASSTSGRADGELFF. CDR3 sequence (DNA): TGCGCCAGCAGCACTAGCGGGAGGGCCGACGGGGAGCTGTTTTTT.

The CDR3 loop reads CASSDPPGYNEQFF. CDR3 DNA: TGTGCCAGCAGCGACCCCCCGGGTTACAATGAGCAGTTCTTC. The chain employs TRBV7-9 and TRBJ2-1, with D unresolved. CDR3 size: 14 residues. The ends were cut back, 5 bases at V and 4 bases at J, with 12 bases in the middle. Germline CDR1 reads SEHNR; CDR2 reads FQNEAQ (reference sequence).

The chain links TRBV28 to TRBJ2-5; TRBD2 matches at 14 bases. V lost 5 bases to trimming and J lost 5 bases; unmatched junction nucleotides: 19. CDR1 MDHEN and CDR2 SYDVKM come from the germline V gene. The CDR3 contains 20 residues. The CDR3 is CASSDFAGTSGRGYSETQYF. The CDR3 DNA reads TGTGCCAGCAGTGATTTCGCCGGGACTAGCGGGAGAGGTTACAGCGAGACCCAGTACTTC.

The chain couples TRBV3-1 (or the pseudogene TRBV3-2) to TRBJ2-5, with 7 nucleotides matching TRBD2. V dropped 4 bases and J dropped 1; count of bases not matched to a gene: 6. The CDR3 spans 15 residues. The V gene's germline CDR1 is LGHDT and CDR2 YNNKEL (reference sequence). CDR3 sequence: CASSPKGLTQETQYF. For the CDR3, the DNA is TGTGCCAGCAGCCCTAAGGGACTAACCCAAGAGACCCAGTACTTC.